These 3 T cell receptor beta chains were all obtained from the same sample, sequenced in a study of cytomegalovirus exposure and HLA in healthy donors. The PCR had 60 Vbeta and 13 Jbeta primers. TCRdb's copy holds only in-frame clones and misses some; the assay was immunoSEQ multiplex PCR. The listing contains 50,000 to 70,000 clones. The material sequenced was PBMCs. The receptors stem from a male donor in good health and CMV-seronegative.

This chain joins TRBV6-1 and TRBJ2-7; tentative D call: TRBD1 (5 bases). Germline loops: CDR1 MNHNS, CDR2 SASEGT. The CDR3 totals 16 residues. The V end was cut by 0 bases, the J end by 3 bases, with 15 bases between. The CDR3 spells CASSEAWGQALYEQYF. CDR3 DNA: TGTGCCAGCAGTGAAGCGTGGGGCCAGGCTCTCTACGAGCAGTACTTC.

The chain recombines TRBV7-2 with TRBJ2-5, with a tentative D call TRBD2 (6 bases). The CDR3 is made up of 14 amino acids. The V end lost 2 bases, the J end lost 2 bases, and 9 bases lay between the germline ends. The germline V gene has CDR1 SGHTA and CDR2 FQGNSA. The CDR3 sequence is CASSLSGWQETQYF. The CDR3, as DNA: TGTGCCAGCAGCTTAAGCGGGTGGCAAGAGACCCAGTACTTC.

The chain employs TRBV29-1 and TRBJ1-1; D gene unclear. The CDR3 has 13 residues. Germline V CDR1 and CDR2: SQVTM, ANQGSEA. Deletions cut 3 bases from V and 4 bases from J, with 12 bases between. CDR3 region: CSVDLQLGTEAFF. The CDR3 DNA is TGCAGCGTTGATTTACAGCTCGGCACTGAAGCTTTCTTT.